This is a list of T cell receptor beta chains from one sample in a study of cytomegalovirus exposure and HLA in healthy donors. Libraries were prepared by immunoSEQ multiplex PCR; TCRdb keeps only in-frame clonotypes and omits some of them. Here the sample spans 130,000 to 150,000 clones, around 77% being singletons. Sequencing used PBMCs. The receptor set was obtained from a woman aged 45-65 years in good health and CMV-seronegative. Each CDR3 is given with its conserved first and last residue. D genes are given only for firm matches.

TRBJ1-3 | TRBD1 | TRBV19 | CAIQGSGNTIYF
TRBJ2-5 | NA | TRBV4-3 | CASSQDWAGWQETQYF
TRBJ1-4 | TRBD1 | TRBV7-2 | CASSSLRGSEKLFF
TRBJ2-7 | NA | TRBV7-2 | CASSLGVAGNSYEQYF
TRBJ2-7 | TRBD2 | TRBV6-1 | CASRTGTSGGYEQYF
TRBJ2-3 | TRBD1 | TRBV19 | CASSDRAVTDTQYF
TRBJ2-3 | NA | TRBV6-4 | CASSDGDTSDTQYF
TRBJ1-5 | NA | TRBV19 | CASSMAGREKHF
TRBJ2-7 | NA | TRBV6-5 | CASSSQGQGNEQYF
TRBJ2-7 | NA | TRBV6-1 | CASREPGHLSHEQYF
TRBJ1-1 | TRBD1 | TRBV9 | CASSQLDRGRTEAFF
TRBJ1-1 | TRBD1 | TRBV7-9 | CSSSSRTGWNTEAFF
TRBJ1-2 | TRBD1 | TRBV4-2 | CASSQEGQPLGGYTF
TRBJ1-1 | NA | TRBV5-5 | CASSLGQLMNTEAFF
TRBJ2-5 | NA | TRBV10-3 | CAISESPGKETQYF
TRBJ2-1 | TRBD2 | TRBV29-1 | CSLVGAGGGNEQFF
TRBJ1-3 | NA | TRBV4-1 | CASSHTSQRESSGNTIYF
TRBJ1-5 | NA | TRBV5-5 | CASSLIFQSNQPQHF
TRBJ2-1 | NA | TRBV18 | CASSPEGLKSSYNEQFF
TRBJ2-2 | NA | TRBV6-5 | CASSYHRAQGTGELFF
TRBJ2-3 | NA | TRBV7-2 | CASSLEQGGPDTQYF
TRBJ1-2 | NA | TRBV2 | CASSEALRWGQGGYTF
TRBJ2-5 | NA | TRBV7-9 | CASLVEVETQYF
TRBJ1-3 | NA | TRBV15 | CATSSRYNSGNTIYF
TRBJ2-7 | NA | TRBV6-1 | CASRVQAGYEQYF
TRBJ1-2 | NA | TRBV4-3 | CASSQESGYYGYTF
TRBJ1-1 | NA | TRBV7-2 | CASSPQGGRLNTEAFF
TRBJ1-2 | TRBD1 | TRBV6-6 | CASSSDRLPYGYTF
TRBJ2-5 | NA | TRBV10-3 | CAISEPGGQETQYF
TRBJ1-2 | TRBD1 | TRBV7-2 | CASSVSGTGDYGYTF
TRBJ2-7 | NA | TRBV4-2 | CASSQVGMFTDYEQYF
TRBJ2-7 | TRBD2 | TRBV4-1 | CASSQDHGGAAYEQYF
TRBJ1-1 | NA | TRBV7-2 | CASSLYMNTEAFF
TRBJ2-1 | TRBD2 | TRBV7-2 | CASSLLISSGGADNEQFF
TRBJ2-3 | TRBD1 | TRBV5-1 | CASTPRTGSDTQYF
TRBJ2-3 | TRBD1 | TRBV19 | CASSQGAGDTQYF
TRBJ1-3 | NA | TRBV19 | CASSKTGLSGNTIYF
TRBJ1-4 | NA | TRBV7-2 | CASSLRQTATNEKLFF
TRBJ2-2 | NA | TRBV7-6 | CASSSRRSTGELFF
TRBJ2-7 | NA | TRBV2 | CASSGLVSYEQYF
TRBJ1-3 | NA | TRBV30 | CAWSKTEGFGFRGNTIYF
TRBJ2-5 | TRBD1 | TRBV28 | CASSLMGQQETQYF
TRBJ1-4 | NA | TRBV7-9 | CASSLDSGSRGEKLFF
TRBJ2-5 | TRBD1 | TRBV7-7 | CASSLGQGGGETQYF
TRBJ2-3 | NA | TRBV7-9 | CASSLSSLGGGHRDTQYF
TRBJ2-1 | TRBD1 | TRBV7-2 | CASSYGGTGGRNEQFF